This T cell receptor (beta chain) was retrieved from a study of STAT5B mutations in CD4+ large granular lymphocyte leukemia. The overall study: The CDR3 'QG' motif was associated with a particular HLA allele among healthy donors. Notes on the study in general: TRBV06-family usage was enriched in top patient clones (8/27) versus controls (2/35).

As to this clone: Its antigen is not identified.

The assay was run at survey level. The table came from immunoSEQ multiplex PCR; TCRdb's copy has only in-frame clones and leaves some out. The sample records approximately 21,000 clones, more than 60% being singletons. The V segment lost 4 bases and the J segment 5 bases; nucleotides outside the gene matches: 7. Germline-derived CDR1 and CDR2 are SGHDT and YYEEEE. The CDR3 consists of 15 residues. The sequenced material came from CD4+ T cells from blood buffy coats. This sequence originates from a human donor in good health. The chain is built from TRBV5-6 and TRBJ2-3; 10 positions agree with TRBD1. The CDR3 nucleotides are TGTGCCAGCAGCAGGGACAGGGGAAAGGGAGATACGCAGTATTTT. This codes for CASSRDRGKGDTQYF. The entire variable domain, with the rest obtained from reference TRBV5-6 and TRBJ2-3, is as follows: DAGVTQSPTHLIKTRGQQVTLRCSPKSGHDTVSWYQQALGQGPQFIFQYYEEEERQRGNFPDRFSGHQFPNYSSELNVNALLLGDSALYLCASSRDRGKGDTQYFGPGTRLTVL.